This T cell receptor (beta chain) was sequenced in a study of OX40 agonist ivuxolimab in advanced cancers. Study-wide background: The patients received ivuxolimab by intravenous route every 2 weeks at 0.01 to 10 mg/kg.

Trimming left V 0 bases short and J 9 bases short, with 11 bases between. The CDR3 is made up of 13 amino acids. The germline V gene encodes CDR1 SGDLS and CDR2 YYNGEE. Some clones are missing from TCRdb's copy, which holds only in-frame ones; the method was immunoSEQ multiplex PCR. Counted here are roughly 56,000 clones, roughly 80% occurring once; the ten biggest clones make up 3% to 4.5%. The clonotype was recovered from an adult with an advanced solid tumor such as melanoma, head and neck, liver or kidney cancer. The V and J genes are TRBV9 and TRBJ2-3, with D possibly TRBD1 on 6 matching bases. The sample in question was CD4+ or CD8+ T cells sorted from blood, obtained in a trial of the OX40 agonist ivuxolimab. The CDR3 sequence: CASSVESTGTQYF. CDR3 DNA sequence: TGTGCCAGCAGCGTAGAGAGCACAGGGACGCAGTATTTT.